These 2 T cell receptor beta chains came from one sample sequenced in a study of control samples from healthy donors and cancer patients. The method was immunoSEQ multiplex PCR; TCRdb's version includes in-frame clones alone and lacks a portion of them. The sample contains about 95,000 clones, about 88% of which appear only once. Sequences were obtained from blood. The origin of the receptors is a woman between 65 and 79 years old in good health.

The chain links TRBV21-1 to TRBJ1-5; the table names TRBD1, a call not compared with the DNA. TRBV21-1 is labeled a pseudogene. The CDR3 totals 17 residues. The CDR3 DNA reads as TGTGCCAGCAGCAAAGTATGGGGGACAGGGGGCGTCTCGCCCCAGCATTTT. This gives the protein CASSKVWGTGGVSPQHF.

This chain connects TRBV5-6 to TRBJ1-4; a possible D gene is TRBD1 (5 bases). The CDR3 has 14 amino acids. Trimming removed 5 bases at V and 10 bases at J, with 18 bases between. Germline-derived CDR1 and CDR2 are SGHDT and YYEEEE. The CDR3 protein is CASRRTRGGGKLFF. CDR3 coding DNA: TGTGCCAGCAGGAGGACGAGAGGTGGGGGAAAACTGTTTTTT.